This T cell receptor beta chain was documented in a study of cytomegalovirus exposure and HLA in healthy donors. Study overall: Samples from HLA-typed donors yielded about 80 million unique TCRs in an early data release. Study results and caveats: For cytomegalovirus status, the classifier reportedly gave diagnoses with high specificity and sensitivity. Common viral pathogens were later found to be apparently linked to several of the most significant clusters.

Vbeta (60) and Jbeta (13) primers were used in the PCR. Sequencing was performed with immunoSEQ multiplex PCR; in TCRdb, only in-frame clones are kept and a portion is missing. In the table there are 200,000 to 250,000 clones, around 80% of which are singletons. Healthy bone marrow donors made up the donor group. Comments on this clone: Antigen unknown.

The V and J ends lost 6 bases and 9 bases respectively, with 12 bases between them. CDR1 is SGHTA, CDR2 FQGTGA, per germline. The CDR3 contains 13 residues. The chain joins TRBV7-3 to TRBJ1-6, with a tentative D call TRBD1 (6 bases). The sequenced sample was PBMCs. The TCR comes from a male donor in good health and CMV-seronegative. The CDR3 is CASSLGALSPLHF. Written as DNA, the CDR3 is TGTGCCAGCAGTCTGGGGGCCCTTTCACCCCTCCACTTT.